One sample yielded the 29 T cell receptor beta chains listed below, sequenced in a study of blood T cell repertoires in COVID-19. The repertoire was sequenced with immunoSEQ multiplex PCR; TCRdb's copy has only in-frame clones and lacks some. The repertoire holds 150,000 to 200,000 clones, with 90% to 95% as singletons. Sequences were obtained from peripheral blood. These receptors were obtained from a woman aged 50 to 65 with acute or convalescent COVID-19.

The rearrangement joins TRBV27 to TRBJ2-7, with 7 bases identical to TRBD1. Per germline, CDR1 MNHEY and CDR2 SMNVEV (reference sequence). The ends lost 5 bases at V and 4 bases at J; junction bases unmatched: 14. This CDR3 comprises 16 residues. The CDR3 is CASSPSVGTALYEQYF. The CDR3 DNA follows: TGTGCCAGCAGTCCCTCCGTGGGGACAGCACTTTACGAGCAGTACTTC.

The chain carries TRBV28 and TRBJ1-2; D ambiguous. This CDR3 comprises 13 residues. Germline CDR1 reads MDHEN; CDR2 reads SYDVKM. Trimming pared 3 bases from V and 8 bases from J, leaving 13 bases between. The CDR3 region has the DNA TGTGCCAGCAGTTTTTTGAAGAGTGAGGGCTACACCTTC. Its translation is CASSFLKSEGYTF.

This clone showed up just a few times. This sequence joins TRBV30 and TRBJ2-1; D not resolved. CDR1 is GTSNPN and CDR2 is SVGIG in the germline V gene (reference sequence). This CDR3 region has 15 residues. Trimming removed 2 bases from V and 9 bases from J, with 20 bases in between. CDR3 in DNA: TGTGCCTGGAGTCCCCCTGAATTCAATCAGTTTGAGCAGTTCTTC. This encodes CAWSPPEFNQFEQFF. Together with reference TRBV30 and TRBJ2-1, the CDR3 gives the full variable domain: SQTIHQWPATLVQPVGSPLSLECTVEGTSNPNLYWYRQAAGRGLQLLFYSVGIGQISSEVPQNLSASRPQDRQFILSSKKLLLSDSGFYLCAWSPPEFNQFEQFFGPGTRLTVL.

The V call is TRBV3-1 (or the pseudogene TRBV3-2), the J call TRBJ1-1, with D possibly being TRBD1 (6 bases). The CDR3 totals 15 residues. In germline, CDR1 is LGHDT, CDR2 YNNKEL (reference sequence). V gave up 4 bases and J gave up 4 bases, with 16 bases separating them. CDR3 nucleotide sequence: TGTGCCAGCAGCCGGGGACACCTCACAGGCACTGAAGCTTTCTTT. Translating it yields CASSRGHLTGTEAFF.

The V call is TRBV2, the J call TRBJ1-2; 9 bases are shared with TRBD1. The V gene end was trimmed by 8 bases and the J gene end by 4 bases; junction bases not matched to a gene: 2. The CDR3 consists of 12 residues. Germline lookup yields CDR1 SNHLY and CDR2 FYNNEI. CDR3 bases: TGTGCCAGCCAACAGGGGGCCTATGGCTACACCTTC. It translates to CASQQGAYGYTF.

The rearrangement joins TRBV10-3 to TRBJ2-1, with TRBD2 identical over 7 bases. With 7 bases clipped from V and 7 bases from J, the junction kept 16 bases outside the gene matches. Germline V gene lookup returns CDR1 ENHRY and CDR2 SYGVKD. This CDR3 has 16 residues. Here the CDR3 DNA reads TGTGCCATCATGGCGAGCGGGGCCTCCGGGGGGAATGAGCAGTTCTTC. Amino acid sequence: CAIMASGASGGNEQFF.

This chain uses TRBV6-2 or TRBV6-3 with TRBJ1-6, with 10 bases identical to TRBD1. Germline V gene lookup returns CDR1 MNHEY and CDR2 SVGEGT. The CDR3 consists of 16 residues. V was pared by 2 bases and J by 10 bases, with 8 bases of the junction left unmatched. The CDR3 reads CASSYRGGTGDSPLHF. The DNA for the CDR3 is TGTGCCAGCAGTTACCGCGGAGGGACAGGGGACTCACCCCTCCACTTT.

This clone was seen once. The gene calls are TRBV9 and TRBJ2-6; the D gene is possibly TRBD1 (6 bases). Germline V gives CDR1 SGDLS, CDR2 YYNGEE. V gave up 4 bases and J gave up 1 base, with 27 bases separating them. The CDR3 runs to 21 residues. CDR3 nucleotide sequence: TGTGCCAGCAGCCCAAGGAACACCGGGACACCGGGTGGATCTGGGGCCAACGTCCTGACTTTC. This sequence encodes CASSPRNTGTPGGSGANVLTF.

V is TRBV2 and J is TRBJ1-4; D possibly corresponds to TRBD1 (6 bases). The V end lost 7 bases, the J end lost 6 bases, and 12 bases lay between the germline ends. The germline V gene has CDR1 SNHLY and CDR2 FYNNEI. The CDR3 has 13 residues. CDR3 residues: CASTRGADEKLFF. The CDR3 bases are TGTGCCAGCACTCGGGGGGCTGATGAAAAACTGTTTTTT.

The J gene is TRBJ1-4, the V gene TRBV30; no reliable D call. V was trimmed by 2 bases and J by 7 bases, leaving 14 bases between them. The CDR3 runs 14 residues. Germline V gene data show CDR1 as GTSNPN and CDR2 as SVGIG (reference sequence). CDR3 sequence: CAWSPRGLSEKLFF. Here the CDR3 DNA reads TGTGCCTGGAGTCCTCGGGGTTTGAGTGAAAAACTGTTTTTT.

The chain has TRBV6-5 and TRBJ2-7; 8 nucleotides align to TRBD1. CDR1 MNHEY and CDR2 SVGAGI come from the germline V gene. V shed 6 bases and J 6 bases; nucleotides not matched to a gene: 10. This CDR3 has 14 residues. CDR3 in DNA: TGTGCCAGCAGCCTGACAGGGGTCATGGGCGAGCAGTACTTC. Its translation is CASSLTGVMGEQYF.

V and J are TRBV6-1 and TRBJ2-4; a weak D match, TRBD1 (5 bases). Germline loops: CDR1 MNHNS, CDR2 SASEGT. Trimming stripped 2 bases from V and 8 bases from J, with 10 bases between. CDR3 length equals 13 residues. The CDR3 coding sequence is TGTGCCAGCAGTGAACAGACAGTGGACATTCAGTACTTC. Its protein product is CASSEQTVDIQYF.

CDR3 bases: TGTGCCACCAGCAGAGATATTTGGGCAAGTAATTCACCCCTCCACTTT. This codes for CATSRDIWASNSPLHF. The chain recombines TRBV15 with TRBJ1-6; D remains unclear. The V gene's germline CDR1 is LNHNV and CDR2 YYDKDF (reference sequence). This CDR3 contains 16 residues. The V end lost 0 bases, the J end lost 6 bases, and 12 bases lay between the germline ends.

This clone came up once. J is TRBJ2-3 and V is TRBV7-8; 8 nucleotides align to TRBD1. Germline lookup yields CDR1 SGHVS and CDR2 FQNEAQ. The CDR3 totals 14 residues. The V segment lost 5 bases and the J segment 8 bases; nucleotides outside the gene matches: 9. The chain's CDR3 is CASSPRQGTATQYF. For the CDR3, the DNA is TGTGCCAGCAGCCCCCGACAGGGGACGGCTACGCAGTATTTT.

The V gene is TRBV5-1, the J gene TRBJ1-1; D unclear. This CDR3 spans 14 amino acids. The germline V gene encodes CDR1 SGHRS and CDR2 YFSETQ. Trimming shortened V by 4 bases and J by 0 bases, and 10 bases separated the two germline ends. CDR3 amino acids: CASSPTALNTEAFF. CDR3 nucleotides: TGCGCCAGCAGCCCTACAGCCTTGAACACTGAAGCTTTCTTT.

The chain combines TRBV11-2 with TRBJ2-7; maybe TRBD2 (5 bases). The V gene lost 5 bases and the J gene lost 4 bases, with 15 bases spanning the gap. The germline CDR1 and CDR2 sequences are SGHAT and FQNNGV. This CDR3 contains 14 residues. CDR3 amino acids: CASSPPGRLYEQYF. In DNA form, the CDR3 reads TGTGCCAGCAGCCCCCCTGGGAGATTGTACGAGCAGTACTTC.

The CDR3 DNA follows: TGTGCCAGCAGCTCGGGGGGGGTGAACACTGAAGCTTTCTTT. Translated, it gives CASSSGGVNTEAFF. The rearrangement links TRBV3-1 (or the pseudogene TRBV3-2) to TRBJ1-1; a possible D gene is TRBD1 (5 bases). CDR3 length: 14 residues. Deletions cut 5 bases from V and 0 bases from J, with 10 bases between. Looked up from germline, CDR1 is LGHDT and CDR2 is YNNKEL (reference sequence).

V and J are TRBV10-2 and TRBJ2-1, with D tentatively TRBD1 (6 bases). The CDR3 is made up of 13 amino acids. Germline-derived CDR1 and CDR2 are WSHSY and SAAADI. Deletions cut 3 bases from V and 11 bases from J, with 14 bases between. CDR3 residues: CASSDIRGQKQFF. The DNA of the CDR3 is TGCGCCAGCAGTGATATAAGAGGACAGAAGCAGTTCTTC.

V and J are TRBV7-6 and TRBJ2-7, with D perhaps TRBD2 (5 bases). CDR1 SGHVS and CDR2 FNYEAQ come from the germline V gene. Trimming took off 0 bases at V and 0 bases at J, with 12 bases between the two ends. CDR3 size: 16 residues. Here the CDR3 reads CASSLAQMGSSYEQYF. CDR3 bases: TGTGCCAGCAGCTTAGCGCAGATGGGGAGCTCCTACGAGCAGTACTTC.

This chain links TRBV11-2 with TRBJ2-1; 7 nucleotides agree with TRBD1. CDR3 length: 18 residues. Trimming took 5 bases from V and 1 from J; bases not matched to a gene: 14. In germline, CDR1 is SGHAT, CDR2 FQNNGV. The CDR3 region is CASSPQGDLWLSYNEQFF. The CDR3, as DNA: TGTGCCAGCAGCCCCCAGGGGGATTTATGGCTTTCCTACAATGAGCAGTTCTTC.

CDR3: CASSTGQSEKLFF. The CDR3 coding sequence is TGCGCCAGCAGCACCGGACAGAGTGAAAAACTGTTTTTT. The V gene is TRBV5-1, the J gene TRBJ1-4; perhaps TRBD1 as D (6 bases). This CDR3 contains 13 residues. V was pared by 4 bases and J by 7 bases, with 11 bases between. Germline V CDR1 and CDR2: SGHRS, YFSETQ.

The J gene is TRBJ2-3, the V gene TRBV7-9; TRBD2 is a possible D gene (6 bases). Looked up from germline, CDR1 is SEHNR and CDR2 is FQNEAQ (reference sequence). Trimming took off 5 bases at V and 3 bases at J, with 12 bases between the two ends. The CDR3 is 14 amino acids. The CDR3 DNA reads TGTGCCAGCAGCACCACCGGGACTACAGATACGCAGTATTTT. Protein product: CASSTTGTTDTQYF. The entire variable domain, with the rest obtained from reference TRBV7-9 and TRBJ2-3, is as follows: DTGVSQNPRHKITKRGQNVTFRCDPISEHNRLYWYRQTLGQGPEFLTYFQNEAQLEKSRLLSDRFSAERPKGSFSTLEIQRTEQGDSAMYLCASSTTGTTDTQYFGPGTRLTVL.

This rearrangement joins TRBV3-1 (or the pseudogene TRBV3-2) to TRBJ1-1; D is unresolved. This CDR3 contains 13 residues. Germline CDR1 LGHDT, CDR2 YNNKEL (reference sequence). Trimming shortened V by 1 base and J by 1 base, and 4 bases separated the two germline ends. CDR3 protein: CASSQVQNTEAFF. The CDR3 region has the DNA TGTGCCAGCAGCCAAGTACAGAACACTGAAGCTTTCTTT.

The rearrangement uses TRBV19 and TRBJ2-1; 8 nucleotides match TRBD1. The V segment lost 7 bases and the J segment 4 bases; nucleotides outside the gene matches: 15. Germline loops: CDR1 LNHDA, CDR2 SQIVND (reference sequence). CDR3 length equals 17 residues. CDR3 residues: CASTPRLGTGAYNEQFF. CDR3 nucleotide sequence: TGTGCCAGTACCCCGAGATTAGGGACAGGAGCTTACAATGAGCAGTTCTTC.

The gene calls are TRBV7-9 and TRBJ1-2; no firm D call. Germline CDR1 SEHNR, CDR2 FQNEAQ (reference sequence). CDR3 size: 13 residues. The germline V and J ends were trimmed by 2 bases and 8 bases, with 12 bases remaining between them. The CDR3 reads CASSLSGSQGYTF. For the CDR3, the DNA is TGTGCCAGCAGCTTATCGGGAAGTCAAGGCTACACCTTC.

This clone was seen once. V is TRBV14 and J is TRBJ1-2; D perhaps matches TRBD1 (6 bases). The ends were cut back, 9 bases at V and 6 bases at J, with 14 bases in the middle. Germline V CDR1 and CDR2: SGHDN, FVKESK. This CDR3 spans 12 amino acids. The DNA of the CDR3 is TGTGCCAGAAGACAGGCCCGAGATGGCTACACCTTC. It translates to CARRQARDGYTF.

V usage is TRBV11-2 and J usage is TRBJ2-1; the D is unclear. V was trimmed by 5 bases and J by 2 bases, leaving 13 bases between them. The CDR3 contains 15 residues. Germline V gene data show CDR1 as SGHAT and CDR2 as FQNNGV. The CDR3 region is CASSQAPIPYNEQFF. The CDR3 nucleotides read TGTGCCAGCAGCCAGGCCCCCATCCCCTACAATGAGCAGTTCTTC.

This clone was detected once. The J gene is TRBJ2-1, the V gene TRBV6-5, with TRBD2 matching 10 bases. Germline-derived CDR1 and CDR2 are MNHEY and SVGAGI. V dropped 7 bases and J dropped 7; count of bases not matched to a gene: 10. The CDR3 extends over 15 amino acids. CDR3 DNA sequence: TGTGCCAGCACGGCTAGCGGGGGCCTCTTGAATGAGCAGTTCTTC. Amino acids: CASTASGGLLNEQFF.

Note on this clone: The same CDR3 also results from other DNA sequences found in this sample. V and J are TRBV18 and TRBJ1-5, with no clear D. The CDR3 has 14 amino acids. V lost 5 bases and J 1 base, leaving 9 bases between the germline ends. The germline CDR1 and CDR2 sequences are KGHSH and LQKENI. This CDR3 is CASSTTGSNQPQHF. The CDR3 DNA follows: TGTGCCAGCTCAACGACGGGGAGCAATCAGCCCCAGCATTTT.